The rows below give T cell receptor beta chains drawn from one sample of a study of shared clonotypes between healthy human individuals. The method was immunoSEQ multiplex PCR; TCRdb's version includes in-frame clones alone and lacks a portion of them. The data contain 2 million to 2.5 million clones, approximately 90% of them singletons. The sequenced sample consisted of naive CD4+ T cells from PBMCs. These receptors originate from a man younger than 30 in good health. Some clones in this sample may be carry-over from other donors' samples. Both conserved end residues are part of each CDR3. A D gene is named only where the DNA matches it firmly. Expanded clones are given a class, and other clones once, few, many or no size at all.

size	V	length	J	D	CDR3	DNA
.	TRBV5-1	15	TRBJ2-7	TRBD1	CASKLRTGGADEQYF	TGCGCCAGCAAACTCAGGACAGGGGGCGCGGATGAGCAGTACTTC
.	TRBV30	14	TRBJ2-7	.	CAWSVQGANREQYF	TGTGCCTGGAGTGTACAGGGCGCAAATCGCGAGCAGTACTTC
.	TRBV5-1	15	TRBJ2-7	TRBD2	CASSLGPGGGYEQYF	TGCGCCAGCAGCTTGGGTCCCGGGGGGGGCTACGAGCAGTACTTC
.	TRBV7-6	12	TRBJ1-2	TRBD1	CASSYDRGAYTF	TGTGCCAGCAGCTATGACAGGGGAGCCTACACCTTC
.	TRBV4-1	13	TRBJ2-7	.	CASSLRHSSEQYF	TGCGCCAGCAGCCTCCGTCATTCCTCCGAGCAGTACTTC
.	TRBV6-5	13	TRBJ2-7	.	CASRQGLAYEQYF	TGTGCCAGCCGGCAGGGTTTAGCCTACGAGCAGTACTTC
.	TRBV10-3	13	TRBJ1-1	.	CAISERKQGEAFF	TGTGCCATCAGTGAGAGGAAACAGGGCGAAGCTTTCTTT
.	TRBV6-1	15	TRBJ1-2	.	CASSENIATNYGYTF	TGTGCCAGCAGTGAAAATATAGCAACCAACTATGGCTACACCTTC
.	TRBV7-9	12	TRBJ1-5	.	CASSPGAQPQHF	TGTGCCAGCAGCCCAGGGGCCCAGCCCCAGCATTTT
.	TRBV27	12	TRBJ2-1	.	CASSDFLLAEFF	TGTGCCAGCTCTGACTTCTTGCTGGCAGAGTTCTTC
.	TRBV9	17	TRBJ2-3	TRBD2	CASSETFAGASTDTQYF	TGTGCCAGCAGCGAAACCTTTGCGGGAGCTAGCACAGATACGCAGTATTTT
.	TRBV5-1	14	TRBJ2-5	TRBD2	CASSSLAGGETQYF	TGCGCCAGCAGCTCATTAGCGGGAGGTGAGACCCAGTACTTC
.	TRBV5-1	17	TRBJ2-7	.	CASSLPGPSAGVYEQYF	TGCGCCAGCAGCTTGCCCGGGCCTTCAGCGGGCGTCTACGAGCAGTACTTC
.	TRBV29-1	12	TRBJ2-3	.	CSARESRLAQYF	TGCAGCGCCCGGGAGTCGAGGCTTGCGCAGTATTTT
.	TRBV11-3	14	TRBJ2-1	.	CASSFGQKGNEQFF	TGTGCCAGCAGCTTCGGCCAGAAGGGGAATGAGCAGTTCTTC
.	TRBV15	18	TRBJ2-3	TRBD2	CATSRDWVRGGLTDTQYF	TGTGCCACCAGCAGAGATTGGGTGCGGGGGGGCCTCACAGATACGCAGTATTTT
.	TRBV6-6	15	TRBJ2-7	.	CASSYVQGPEAEQYF	TGTGCCAGCAGTTACGTCCAGGGGCCGGAGGCCGAGCAGTACTTC
.	TRBV7-7	12	TRBJ2-7	.	CASTKTRDLTYF	TGTGCCAGCACCAAGACCCGGGACCTGACGTACTTC
.	TRBV9	15	TRBJ1-3	.	CASSVQGFSGNTIYF	TGTGCCAGCAGCGTACAGGGTTTTTCTGGAAACACCATATATTTT
once	TRBV5-1	14	TRBJ2-7	.	CASSLFGSSYEQYF	TGCGCCAGCAGCTTGTTCGGCAGCTCCTACGAGCAGTACTTC
.	TRBV5-8	17	TRBJ2-2	TRBD1	CASSLTTGTGGTGELFF	TGTGCCAGCAGCTTAACCACCGGGACAGGGGGGACCGGGGAGCTGTTTTTT
.	TRBV19	13	TRBJ2-7	.	CASSPPKTYEQYF	TGTGCCAGTAGCCCACCTAAGACCTACGAGCAGTACTTC
.	TRBV5-6	13	TRBJ2-7	.	CASSSGRGHEQYF	TGTGCCAGCAGCTCGGGCAGGGGACACGAGCAGTACTTC
.	TRBV18	13	TRBJ2-7	TRBD2	CASSPGRAGEQYF	TGTGCCAGCTCACCAGGGAGGGCGGGGGAGCAGTACTTC
.	TRBV6-5	15	TRBJ2-3	.	CASSSRRLGVDTQYF	TGTGCCAGCAGTTCCCGCAGGTTAGGGGTCGATACGCAGTATTTT
.	TRBV5-1	18	TRBJ2-3	TRBD2	CASSFGTSGRYGTDTQYF	TGCGCCAGCAGTTTCGGGACTAGCGGGAGGTATGGCACAGATACGCAGTATTTT
.	TRBV9	19	TRBJ2-1	TRBD2	CASSVASGRASSSYNEQFF	TGTGCCAGCAGCGTAGCAAGCGGGAGGGCCTCGAGCTCCTACAATGAGCAGTTCTTC
.	TRBV7-8	15	TRBJ2-7	.	CASSLGGTDSYEQYF	TGTGCCAGCAGCTTAGGGGGCACCGACTCCTACGAGCAGTACTTC
.	TRBV5-6	11	TRBJ2-1	.	CASSQRNEQFF	TGTGCCAGCAGCCAAAGGAATGAGCAGTTCTTC
.	TRBV5-4	14	TRBJ2-3	.	CASSLYLGTDTQYF	TGTGCCAGCAGCTTGTATCTAGGCACAGATACGCAGTATTTT
.	TRBV6-6	14	TRBJ2-7	TRBD1	CASSQGALTYEQYF	TGTGCCAGCAGTCAGGGGGCGTTAACGTACGAGCAGTACTTC
.	TRBV19	14	TRBJ1-2	.	CASSIADSFYGYTF	TGTGCCAGTAGTATCGCCGACAGTTTCTATGGCTACACCTTC